The rows below give T cell receptor beta chains drawn from one sample of a study of shared clonotypes between healthy human individuals. Method: immunoSEQ multiplex PCR; TCRdb's copy keeps in-frame clones and lacks some. Of 450,000 to 650,000 clones listed, around three quarters were seen once; the top ten hold around 13%. The specimen sequenced was PBMCs. Receptors were obtained from a woman aged 40 to 49 in good health. Some clones in this sample may be carry-over from other donors' samples. Both conserved end residues are part of each CDR3.

j_call | v_call | cdr3_length | cdr3_aa
TRBJ2-5 | TRBV6-1 | 17 | CASSDPTSGNFQETQYF
TRBJ1-5 | TRBV6-1 | 14 | CASSARAGNQPQHF
TRBJ2-6 | TRBV7-9 | 18 | CASSAQGAFISGANVLTF
TRBJ2-7 | TRBV5-6 | 14 | CASRPGGGHYEQYF
TRBJ2-3 | TRBV25-1 | 17 | CASSVDRLAEHTDTQYF
TRBJ1-4 | TRBV28 | 15 | CASSFSTGSGEKLFF
TRBJ2-1 | TRBV11-3 | 18 | CASSLFGTSGPSYNEQFF
TRBJ2-7 | TRBV27 | 11 | CASSPNYEQYF
TRBJ2-5 | TRBV6-5 | 15 | CASSQNWRGQETQYF
TRBJ1-2 | TRBV27 | 14 | CASSLLEGANGYTF
TRBJ1-2 | TRBV28 | 14 | CASSLRTDLYGYTF
TRBJ2-7 | TRBV5-4 | 14 | CASSRDRNTYEQYF
TRBJ2-7 | TRBV6-1 | 15 | CASSEEGQGTSEQYF
TRBJ1-5 | TRBV27 | 17 | CASSSRTATNSNQPQHF
TRBJ1-1 | TRBV5-1 | 15 | CASSARDRGNTEAFF
TRBJ2-1 | TRBV28 | 18 | CASSPGLAGAGSYNEQFF
TRBJ2-7 | TRBV20-1 | 11 | CSADRGYEQYF
TRBJ2-1 | TRBV25-1 | 15 | CASSGGLAGVNEQFF
TRBJ2-1 | TRBV27 | 13 | CASSLRGGSEQFF
TRBJ1-2 | TRBV11-2 | 14 | CASSLDPQYYGYTF
TRBJ2-5 | TRBV19 | 13 | CASSIGGVATQYF
TRBJ1-4 | TRBV7-9 | 14 | CASSLSTGSEKLFF
TRBJ2-1 | TRBV9 | 17 | CASSVVESSSGRTEQFF
TRBJ1-1 | TRBV7-9 | 16 | CASSLLAGSLNTEAFF
TRBJ1-4 | TRBV7-7 | 15 | CASSRGGQGSEKLFF
TRBJ2-1 | TRBV6-1 | 13 | CASEESAYNEQFF
TRBJ2-3 | TRBV11-1 | 15 | CASSLGDRDGDTQYF
TRBJ2-3 | TRBV18 | 14 | CASSPDRGTDTQYF
TRBJ2-3 | TRBV6-1 | 17 | CASSEGTSGNVAATQYF
TRBJ2-7 | TRBV28 | 15 | CASSPSGNESYEQYF
TRBJ2-3 | TRBV11-3 | 14 | CASSFGSSTDTQYF
TRBJ2-6 | TRBV28 | 16 | CASSPAGGFGANVLTF
TRBJ2-5 | TRBV11-2 | 17 | CASSLGPRGSGQETQYF
TRBJ1-1 | TRBV14 | 15 | CASSHPRQGDTEAFF
TRBJ1-1 | TRBV28 | 14 | CASSLWGGRTEAFF
TRBJ2-7 | TRBV7-2 | 15 | CASSLVGLAGYEQYF
TRBJ2-3 | TRBV28 | 15 | CASSSYRGRTDTQYF
TRBJ1-1 | TRBV6-5 | 14 | CASIARGVGTEAFF
TRBJ2-7 | TRBV9 | 14 | CASSPAGVGYEQYF
TRBJ2-1 | TRBV5-1 | 16 | CASSSDRASSYNEQFF
TRBJ2-7 | TRBV7-9 | 13 | CASSLDSRGGQYF
TRBJ1-1 | TRBV6-5 | 14 | CASKTGTVNTEAFF
TRBJ2-5 | TRBV10-1 | 17 | CASSLSSGLAGKETQYF
TRBJ2-7 | TRBV2 | 14 | CASRETGNGYEQYF
TRBJ1-5 | TRBV29-1 | 12 | CSAPYCQQPQHF
TRBJ2-3 | TRBV6-4 | 17 | CASSTGTSGSGTDTQYF
TRBJ1-4 | TRBV18 | 16 | CASSRGTGGAGEKLFF
TRBJ2-5 | TRBV19 | 13 | CASSIGTQETQYF
TRBJ1-5 | TRBV6-6 | 15 | CASSGGELGNQPQHF
TRBJ2-2 | TRBV27 | 13 | CASSLLAPGELFF
TRBJ2-2 | TRBV5-1 | 13 | CASSWQGAGELFF
TRBJ2-7 | TRBV27 | 14 | CASRGSGKAYEQYF
TRBJ2-5 | TRBV21-1 | 15 | CASSLAGGPLETQYF